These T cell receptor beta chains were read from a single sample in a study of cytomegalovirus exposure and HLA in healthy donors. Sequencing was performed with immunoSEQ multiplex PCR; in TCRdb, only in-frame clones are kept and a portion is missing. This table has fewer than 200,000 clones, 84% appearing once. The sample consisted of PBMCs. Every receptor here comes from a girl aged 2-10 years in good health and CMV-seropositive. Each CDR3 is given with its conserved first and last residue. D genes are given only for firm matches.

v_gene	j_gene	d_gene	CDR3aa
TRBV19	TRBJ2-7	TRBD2	CASSDRGAGVVEQYF
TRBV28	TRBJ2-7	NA	CASSLQGSEQYF
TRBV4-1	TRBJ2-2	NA	CASSHPRGRGSGELFF
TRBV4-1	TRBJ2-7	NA	CASSRGGYEQYF
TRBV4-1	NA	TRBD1	CASSHQDRVAYEQYF
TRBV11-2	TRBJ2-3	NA	CASSLIALSTDTQYF
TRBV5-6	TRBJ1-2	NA	CASSIYDRANYGYTF
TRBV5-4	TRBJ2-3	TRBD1	CASSLRDRLDTSTDTQYF
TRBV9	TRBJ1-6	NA	CASSSGGGRRSYNSPLHF
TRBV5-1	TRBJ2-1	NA	CASSLEGNEQFF
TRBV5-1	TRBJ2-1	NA	CASSWVTGFVYNEQFF
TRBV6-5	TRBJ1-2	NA	CASSRQEYYGYTF
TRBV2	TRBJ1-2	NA	CASSEDIRGYTF
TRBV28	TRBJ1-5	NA	CATWGGDHQPQHF